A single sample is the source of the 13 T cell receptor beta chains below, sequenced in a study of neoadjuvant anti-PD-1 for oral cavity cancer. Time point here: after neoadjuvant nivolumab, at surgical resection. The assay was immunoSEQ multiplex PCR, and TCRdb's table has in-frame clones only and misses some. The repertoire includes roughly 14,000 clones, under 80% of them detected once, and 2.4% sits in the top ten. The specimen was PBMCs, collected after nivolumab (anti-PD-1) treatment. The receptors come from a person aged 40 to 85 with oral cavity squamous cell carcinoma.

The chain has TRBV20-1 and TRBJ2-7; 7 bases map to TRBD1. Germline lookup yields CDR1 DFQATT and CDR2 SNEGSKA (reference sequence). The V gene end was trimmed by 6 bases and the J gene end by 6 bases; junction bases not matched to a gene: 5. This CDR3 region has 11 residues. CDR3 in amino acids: CSAPGQVEQYF. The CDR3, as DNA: TGCAGTGCGCCCGGACAGGTCGAGCAGTACTTC.

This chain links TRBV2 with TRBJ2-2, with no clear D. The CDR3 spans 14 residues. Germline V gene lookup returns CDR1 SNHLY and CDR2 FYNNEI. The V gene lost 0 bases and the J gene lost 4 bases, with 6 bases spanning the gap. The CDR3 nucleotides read TGTGCCAGCAGTGAAGCGTCGGCCACCGGGGAGCTGTTTTTT. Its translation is CASSEASATGELFF.

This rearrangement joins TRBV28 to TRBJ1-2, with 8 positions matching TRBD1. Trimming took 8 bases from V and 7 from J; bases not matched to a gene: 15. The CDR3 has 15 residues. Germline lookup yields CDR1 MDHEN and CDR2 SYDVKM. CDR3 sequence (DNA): TGTGCCAGCGTTTCGACCCAGGGGGCAACCCGTGGCTACACCTTC. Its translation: CASVSTQGATRGYTF.

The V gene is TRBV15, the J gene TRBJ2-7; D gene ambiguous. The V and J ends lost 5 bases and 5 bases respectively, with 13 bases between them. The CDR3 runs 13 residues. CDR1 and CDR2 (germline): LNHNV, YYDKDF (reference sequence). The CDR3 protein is CATSVNYQDEQYF. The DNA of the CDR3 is TGTGCCACCAGCGTAAATTACCAGGACGAGCAGTACTTC.

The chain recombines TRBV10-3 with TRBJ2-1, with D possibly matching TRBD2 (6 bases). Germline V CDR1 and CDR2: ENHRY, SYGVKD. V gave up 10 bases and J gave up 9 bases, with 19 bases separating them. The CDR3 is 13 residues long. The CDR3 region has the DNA TGTGCCACCCAAGGGGCTAGCGCTGGTGAGCAGTTCTTC. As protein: CATQGASAGEQFF.

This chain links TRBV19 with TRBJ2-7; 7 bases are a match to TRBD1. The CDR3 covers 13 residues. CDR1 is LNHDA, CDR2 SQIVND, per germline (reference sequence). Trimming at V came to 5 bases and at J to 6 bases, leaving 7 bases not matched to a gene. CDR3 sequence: CASSAQGLGEQYF. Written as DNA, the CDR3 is TGTGCCAGTAGTGCACAGGGGTTAGGCGAGCAGTACTTC.

The CDR3 DNA reads as TGCGCCAGCAGCTTTGGTAAAGGGGGCACTGAAGCTTTCTTT. Its protein is CASSFGKGGTEAFF. This rearrangement joins TRBV5-1 to TRBJ1-1; TRBD1 is a possible D gene (6 bases). The germline gives CDR1 SGHRS, CDR2 YFSETQ. The CDR3 contains 14 residues. V was pared by 2 bases and J by 4 bases, with 12 bases between.

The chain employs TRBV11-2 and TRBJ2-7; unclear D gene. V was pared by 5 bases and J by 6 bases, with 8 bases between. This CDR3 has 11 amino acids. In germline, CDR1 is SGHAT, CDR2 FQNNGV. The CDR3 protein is CASSHSPEQYF. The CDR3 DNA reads TGTGCCAGCAGCCACTCTCCCGAGCAGTACTTC.

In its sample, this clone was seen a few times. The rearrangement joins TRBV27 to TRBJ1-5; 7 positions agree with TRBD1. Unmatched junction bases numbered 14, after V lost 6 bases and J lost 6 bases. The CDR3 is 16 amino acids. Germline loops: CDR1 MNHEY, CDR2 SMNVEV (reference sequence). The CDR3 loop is CASSPGTAHRGQPQHF. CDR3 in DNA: TGTGCCAGCAGCCCCGGGACAGCCCATCGAGGTCAGCCCCAGCATTTT.

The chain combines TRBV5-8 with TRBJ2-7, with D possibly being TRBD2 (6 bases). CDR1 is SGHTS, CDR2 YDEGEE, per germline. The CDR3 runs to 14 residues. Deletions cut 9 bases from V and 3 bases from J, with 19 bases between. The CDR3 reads CATWFRGSSYEQYF. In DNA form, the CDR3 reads TGTGCCACCTGGTTCCGGGGGTCGAGCTACGAGCAGTACTTC.

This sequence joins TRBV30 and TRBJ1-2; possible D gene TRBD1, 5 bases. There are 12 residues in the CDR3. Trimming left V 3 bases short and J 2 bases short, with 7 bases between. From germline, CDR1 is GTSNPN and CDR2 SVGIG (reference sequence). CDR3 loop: CAWSRANYGYTF. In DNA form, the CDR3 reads TGTGCCTGGAGCAGGGCCAACTATGGCTACACCTTC. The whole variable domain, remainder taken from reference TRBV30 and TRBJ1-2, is SQTIHQWPATLVQPVGSPLSLECTVEGTSNPNLYWYRQAAGRGLQLLFYSVGIGQISSEVPQNLSASRPQDRQFILSSKKLLLSDSGFYLCAWSRANYGYTFGSGTRLTVV.

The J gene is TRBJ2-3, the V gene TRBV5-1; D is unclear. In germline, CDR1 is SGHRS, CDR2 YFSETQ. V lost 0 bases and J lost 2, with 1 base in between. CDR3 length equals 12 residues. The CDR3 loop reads CASSLVTDTQYF. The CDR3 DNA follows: TGCGCCAGCAGCTTGGTCACAGATACGCAGTATTTT.

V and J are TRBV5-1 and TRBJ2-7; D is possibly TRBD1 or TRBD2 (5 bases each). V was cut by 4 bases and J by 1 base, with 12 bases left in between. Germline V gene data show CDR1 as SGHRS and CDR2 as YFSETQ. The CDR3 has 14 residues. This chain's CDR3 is CASSPGTVSYEQYF. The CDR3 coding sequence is TGCGCCAGCAGCCCCGGGACGGTTTCCTACGAGCAGTACTTC.